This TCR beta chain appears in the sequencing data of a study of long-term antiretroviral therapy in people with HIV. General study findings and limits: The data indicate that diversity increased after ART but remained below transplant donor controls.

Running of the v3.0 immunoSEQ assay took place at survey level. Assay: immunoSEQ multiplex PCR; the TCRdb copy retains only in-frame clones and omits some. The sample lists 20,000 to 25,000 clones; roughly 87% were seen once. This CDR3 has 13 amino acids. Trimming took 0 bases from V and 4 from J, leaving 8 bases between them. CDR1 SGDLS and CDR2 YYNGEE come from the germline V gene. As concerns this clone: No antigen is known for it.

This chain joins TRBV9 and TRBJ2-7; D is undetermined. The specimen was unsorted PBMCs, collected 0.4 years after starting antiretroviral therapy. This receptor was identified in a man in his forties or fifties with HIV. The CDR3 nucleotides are TGTGCCAGCAGCGTAGGCCCGAGGTACGAGCAGTACTTC. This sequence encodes CASSVGPRYEQYF.